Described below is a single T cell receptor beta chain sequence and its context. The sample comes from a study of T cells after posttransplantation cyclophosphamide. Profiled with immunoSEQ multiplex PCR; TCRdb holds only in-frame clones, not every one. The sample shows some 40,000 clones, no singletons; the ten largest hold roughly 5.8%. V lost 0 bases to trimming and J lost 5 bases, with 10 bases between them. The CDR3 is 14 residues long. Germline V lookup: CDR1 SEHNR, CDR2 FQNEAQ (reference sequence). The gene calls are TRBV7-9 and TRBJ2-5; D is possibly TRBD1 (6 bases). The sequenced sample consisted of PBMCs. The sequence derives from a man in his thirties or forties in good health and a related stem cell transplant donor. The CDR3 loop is CASSLAGAEETQYF. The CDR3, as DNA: TGTGCCAGCAGCTTAGCGGGGGCTGAGGAGACCCAGTACTTC.